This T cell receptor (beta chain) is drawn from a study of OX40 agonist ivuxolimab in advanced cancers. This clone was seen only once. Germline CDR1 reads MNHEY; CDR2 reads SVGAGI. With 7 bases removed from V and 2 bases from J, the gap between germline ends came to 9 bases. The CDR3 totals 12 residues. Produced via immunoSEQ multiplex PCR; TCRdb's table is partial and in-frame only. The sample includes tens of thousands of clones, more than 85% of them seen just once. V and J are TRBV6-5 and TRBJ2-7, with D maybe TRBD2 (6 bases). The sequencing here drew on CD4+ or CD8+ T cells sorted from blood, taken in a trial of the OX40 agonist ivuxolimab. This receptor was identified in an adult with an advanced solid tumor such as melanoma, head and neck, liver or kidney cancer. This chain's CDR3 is CASKTGAYEQYF. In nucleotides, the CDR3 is TGTGCCAGCAAAACGGGGGCCTACGAGCAGTACTTC.